This T cell receptor beta chain is drawn from a study of Tregs in tolerant kidney transplant recipients. This CDR3 spans 15 amino acids. The germline V gene encodes CDR1 SNHLY and CDR2 FYNNEI. After removal of 10 bases from V and 11 bases from J, the junction contained 20 bases not matched to a gene. Profiled with immunoSEQ multiplex PCR; TCRdb holds only in-frame clones, not every one. The sample carries roughly 250,000 clones, 80% to 85% recorded once. Sequenced: CD4+ T cells from blood. The genes are TRBV2 and TRBJ1-1, with 9 bases matching TRBD1. The origin of this receptor is a human donor in good health. This CDR3 reads CATIWGTGRSGGAFF. The CDR3 nucleotides read TGTGCCACCATATGGGGGACAGGGCGAAGTGGAGGGGCTTTCTTT.